This section outlines one TCR beta chain sequence together with its context. Its antigen is currently not known. It has no much larger one-base neighbor in the sample; base qualities were not kept. To be included, a participant needed at least one PBMC sample from before ART initiation plus at least two post-ART samples. All participants with HIV were treated in the United States of America. Before DNA extraction, cryopreserved samples of about 0.95-10 million PBMC were thawed and washed. At the time of the earliest PBMC sample for each participant with HIV, ages ranged from roughly 20 to 54 years. PBMC samples from each participant spanned 1-4 timepoints before ART initiation and 2-8 timepoints after ART initiation, with a median of 7 samples. Serial HIV viral load, CD4+ T-cell count, ART history and demographic data were obtained for every participant. Using a Qiagen kit on a QIAcube, genomic DNA was extracted from unsorted PBMC, with samples processed in batches of 12.

The germline V gene yields SGHNT for CDR1 and YENEEA for CDR2. Cut back by 5 bases and 3 bases, the V and J ends lie 10 bases apart. From cysteine to phenylalanine, the CDR3 is 14 amino acids long. Only the CDR3 DNA is retained, 42 bases long and in frame from the first base. The immunoSEQ hsTCRB v3.0 assay was used at survey level resolution to sequence the TRB variable region. A depth of roughly 35,000-50,000 T-cell genomes per sample was targeted for TRB sequencing. TRB libraries were pooled and sequenced on an Illumina MiSeq using a v3 150-cycle kit. As for the authors' bioinformatics: Repertoire analysis ran in R within a reproducible Nextflow workflow covering QC, data transformation and analysis. LymphoSeq2, an R package for exploring AIRR-Seq data, was used to implement the custom analyses. A few samples that yielded fewer than 5000 total TRB sequences were excluded, so that fewer than 200 HIV repertoires were analyzed. Among the 180 to 200 HIV repertoires that were kept, under 60 were collected before ART initiation and about 130 were collected after ART initiation. Repertoires were downsampled to 5000 TRB nucleotide sequences, and summary statistics were averaged over 100 downsampling iterations. Only TRB sequences with CDR3 regions of at least seven amino acids were retained for analysis. Diversity was measured with a Shannon entropy-derived clonality score and the Gini coefficient. In the repertoire networks, any two of the top 5000 CDR3 amino acid sequences were connected whenever the two sequences differed by an edit distance of one. Antigen specificity groups and MHC restriction were predicted for TRB CDR3 amino acid sequences with GLIPH2. CDR3 amino acid sequences were matched against VDJdb and McPAS-TCR to flag known CMV, EBV, HIV or tissue antigen associations. Pre-ART, post-ART and control groups were compared with Wilcoxon signed-rank tests and Holm-Bonferroni correction. TCRdb mirrors the immuneACCESS table, restricted to in-frame sequences. Some clones are absent from its copies; in checked studies, under half trace to an unresolved V gene, and the reason for the others is unknown. D and trimming were read from the DNA, whereas the V and J calls and clone size are those reported in that table. The sample table contains some 31,000 clones; only one count was recorded for around 97% of them. 2.9% of the sample comes from the top ten.

The data derive from a study of long-term antiretroviral therapy in people with HIV (dated by TCRdb to between 2022 and 2023). Turning to the overall study: The earliest samples were collected about a decade before the 2015 WHO recommendation for immediate ART, when ART was typically delayed until CD4 counts fell. A retrospective serial study tested whether ART initiation and durable HIV suppression were associated with changes in peripheral blood TRB repertoire composition and diversity. A total of 150 to 200 cryopreserved PBMC samples were contributed to the cohort by 30 adults with confirmed HIV infection, with samples collected serially over a mean of approximately six years (range 1-12). About 35% of the 30 participants with HIV were female. No cross-contamination during QIAcube processing turned up in test extractions that ran a monoclonal T-cell line alongside 33 polyclonal samples. The paper's findings and limits, for the study overall: Unsorted PBMC were profiled instead of sorted CD4+ and CD8+ T cells because pre-ART samples had limited cell numbers. The samples span the years 2004 to 2017, and the ART regimens used may be less effective than current regimens. Expanded TRB clones identified before ART initiation dominated the repertoire across all time points, though the dominance fluctuated and decreased in many PLHIV after ART. HIV repertoires had narrower CDR3 length ranges than controls, and the network structure suggested an antigen-experienced repertoire that shifted only slightly toward naive after ART. No data were available on ART adherence, viral resistance or therapy changes, limiting inferences about post-ART repertoire changes. A significant increase in TRB diversity was found to be associated with ART initiation, although TRB diversity was observed to remain significantly below that of transplant donor controls even after long-term ART. Since PBMC availability was limited, sequencing covered only the TCR beta chain, with no alpha chain pairing.

The specimen was unsorted PBMCs, collected 6.9 years after starting antiretroviral therapy. This TCR was recovered from a man between 25 and 39 years old with HIV. Recombination joined TRBV11-3 with TRBJ2-2; TRBD2 could be the D gene, as 6 bases match. The CDR3 protein: CASSPRGYTGELFF. The DNA sequence follows: TGTGCCAGCAGCCCCCGGGGGTACACCGGGGAGCTGTTTTTT.